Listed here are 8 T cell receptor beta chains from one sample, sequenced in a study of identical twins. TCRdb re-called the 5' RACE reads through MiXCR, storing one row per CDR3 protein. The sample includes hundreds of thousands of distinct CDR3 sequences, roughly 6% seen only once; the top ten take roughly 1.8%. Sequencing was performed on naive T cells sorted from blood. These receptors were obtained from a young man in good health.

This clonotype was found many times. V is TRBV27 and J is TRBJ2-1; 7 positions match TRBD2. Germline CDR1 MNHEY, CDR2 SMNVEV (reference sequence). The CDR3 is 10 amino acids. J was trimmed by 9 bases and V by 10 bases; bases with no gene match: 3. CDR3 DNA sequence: TGTGCCACTCCGGGAGGTGAGCAGTTCTTC. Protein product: CATPGGEQFF.

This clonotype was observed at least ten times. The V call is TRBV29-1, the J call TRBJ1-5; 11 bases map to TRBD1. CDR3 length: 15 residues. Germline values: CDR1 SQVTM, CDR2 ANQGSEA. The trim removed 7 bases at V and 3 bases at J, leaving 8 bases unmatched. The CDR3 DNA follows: TGCAGCGCCCGGACAGGGGGCGATAACAATCAGCCCCAGCATTTT. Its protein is CSARTGGDNNQPQHF.

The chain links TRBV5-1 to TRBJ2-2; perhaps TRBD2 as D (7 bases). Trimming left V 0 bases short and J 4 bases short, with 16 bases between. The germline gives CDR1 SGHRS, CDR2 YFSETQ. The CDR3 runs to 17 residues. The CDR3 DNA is TGCGCCAGCAGCTTGGGATCGGGGGGCCTATTCACCGGGGAGCTGTTTTTT. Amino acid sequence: CASSLGSGGLFTGELFF.

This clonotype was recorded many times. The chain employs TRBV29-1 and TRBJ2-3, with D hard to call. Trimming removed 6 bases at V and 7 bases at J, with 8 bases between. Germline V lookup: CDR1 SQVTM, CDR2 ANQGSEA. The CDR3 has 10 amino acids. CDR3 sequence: CSVTFYTQYF. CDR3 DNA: TGCAGCGTGACCTTCTATACGCAGTATTTT.

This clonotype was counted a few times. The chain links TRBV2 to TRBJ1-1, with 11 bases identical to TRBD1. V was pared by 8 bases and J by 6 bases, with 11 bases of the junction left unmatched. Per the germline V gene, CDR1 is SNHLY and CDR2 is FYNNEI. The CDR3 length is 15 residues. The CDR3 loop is CASLRIGTGGAEAFF. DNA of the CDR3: TGTGCCAGCTTACGCATCGGGACAGGGGGGGCTGAAGCTTTCTTT.

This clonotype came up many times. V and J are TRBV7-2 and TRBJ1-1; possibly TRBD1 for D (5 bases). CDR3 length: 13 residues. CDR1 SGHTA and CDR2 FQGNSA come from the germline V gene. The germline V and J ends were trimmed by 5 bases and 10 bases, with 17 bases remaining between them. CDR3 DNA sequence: TGTGCCAGCAGCCAAAGCAGGGACTTCAGAGCTTTCTTT. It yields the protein CASSQSRDFRAFF.

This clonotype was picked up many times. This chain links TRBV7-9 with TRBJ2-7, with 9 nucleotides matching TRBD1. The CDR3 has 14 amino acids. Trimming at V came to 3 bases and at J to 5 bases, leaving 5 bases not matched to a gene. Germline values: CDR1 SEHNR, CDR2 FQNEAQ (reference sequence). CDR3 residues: CASSFGQGNNEQYV. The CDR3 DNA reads TGTGCCAGCAGCTTCGGACAGGGGAATAACGAGCAGTACGTC.

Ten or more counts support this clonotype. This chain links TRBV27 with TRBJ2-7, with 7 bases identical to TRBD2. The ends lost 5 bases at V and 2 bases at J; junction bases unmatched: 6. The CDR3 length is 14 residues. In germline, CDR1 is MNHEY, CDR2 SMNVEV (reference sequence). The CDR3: CASSGGLDAYEQYF. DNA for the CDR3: TGTGCCAGCAGTGGTGGACTAGACGCCTACGAGCAGTACTTC.